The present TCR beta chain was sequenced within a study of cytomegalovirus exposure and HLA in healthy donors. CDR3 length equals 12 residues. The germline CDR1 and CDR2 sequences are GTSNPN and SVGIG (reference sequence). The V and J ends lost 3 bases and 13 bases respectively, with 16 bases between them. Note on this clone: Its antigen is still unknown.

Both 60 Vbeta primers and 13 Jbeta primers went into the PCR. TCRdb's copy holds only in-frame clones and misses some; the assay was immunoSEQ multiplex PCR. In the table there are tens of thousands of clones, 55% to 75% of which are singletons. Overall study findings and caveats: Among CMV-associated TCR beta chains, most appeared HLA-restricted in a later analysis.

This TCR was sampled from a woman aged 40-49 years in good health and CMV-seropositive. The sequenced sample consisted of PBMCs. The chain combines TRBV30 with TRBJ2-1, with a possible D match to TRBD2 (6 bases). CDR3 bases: TGTGCCTGGAGGGAGGGAGGCCCCAGCCAGTTCTTC. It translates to CAWREGGPSQFF.